Below are 9 T cell receptor beta chains sequenced from a single sample in a study of CD8 T cells in ankylosing spondylitis. Each CDR3 protein gets one entry after TCRdb re-called the 5' RACE reads with MiXCR. The data contain tens of thousands of distinct CDR3 sequences, about 5.7% of them singletons. Sequences were obtained from blood, either unsorted or a sorted T cell fraction (not recorded which). Every receptor here comes from a male donor with ankylosing spondylitis or in good health (not recorded which).

This clonotype was observed a handful of times. CDR3 DNA: TGCGCCAGCAGCCAATCTGGGGAAGCTTTCTTT. Translating it yields CASSQSGEAFF. The chain employs TRBV4-1 and TRBJ1-1, with D unclear. Trimming removed 2 bases at V and 8 bases at J, with 6 bases between. This CDR3 comprises 11 residues. The V gene's germline CDR1 is MGHRA and CDR2 YSYEKL.

Many counts were recorded for this clonotype. This rearrangement joins TRBV12-3 or TRBV12-4 to TRBJ2-7; 7 bases match TRBD2. CDR3 length equals 13 residues. Trimming cost V 3 bases and J 6 bases; bases outside gene matches: 5. Written as DNA, the CDR3 is TGTGCCAGCAGTTTGGGAGGGGTGCTCGAGCAGTACTTC. It codes for CASSLGGVLEQYF.

Many counts were recorded for this clonotype. The CDR3 DNA follows: TGCAGTGCTAGGACAGGGGCTTTCGCTGAAGCTTTCTTT. Amino acids: CSARTGAFAEAFF. This chain connects TRBV20-1 to TRBJ1-1; TRBD1 matches 8 bases. The CDR3 has 13 amino acids. CDR1 DFQATT and CDR2 SNEGSKA come from the germline V gene (reference sequence). The J segment lost 6 bases and the V segment lost 3 bases, leaving 6 bases of the junction unmatched.

This clonotype was found many times. This sequence joins TRBV11-2 and TRBJ1-3, with 12 bases fitting TRBD1. CDR1 SGHAT and CDR2 FQNNGV come from the germline V gene. The CDR3 extends over 18 amino acids. V dropped 3 bases and J dropped 0; count of bases not matched to a gene: 6. CDR3 residues: CASSFPPGQGASGNTIYF. The CDR3 DNA follows: TGTGCCAGCAGCTTTCCCCCGGGACAGGGGGCCTCTGGAAACACCATATATTTT. Drawing the rest from reference TRBV11-2 and TRBJ1-3, the complete variable domain is EAGVAQSPRYKIIEKRQSVAFWCNPISGHATLYWYQQILGQGPKLLIQFQNNGVVDDSQLPKDRFSAERLKGVDSTLKIQPAKLEDSAVYLCASSFPPGQGASGNTIYFGEGSWLTVV.

This clonotype was counted many times. The chain has TRBV14 and TRBJ2-2; D uncertain. The V end was cut by 0 bases, the J end by 1 base, with 3 bases between. The V gene's germline CDR1 is SGHDN and CDR2 FVKESK. The CDR3 consists of 14 residues. The CDR3 DNA is TGTGCCAGCAGCCAAGATTGGAACACCGGGGAGCTGTTTTTT. The encoded protein is CASSQDWNTGELFF.

This clonotype was seen at least ten times. The rearrangement links TRBV28 to TRBJ1-2; TRBD1 might be the D (6 bases). Per the germline V gene, CDR1 is MDHEN and CDR2 is SYDVKM. The CDR3 is 13 residues long. V dropped 7 bases and J dropped 4 bases, with 13 bases sitting between them. The CDR3 bases are TGTGCCAGCAACAGGGCTTCTGGCTATGGCTACACCTTC. As protein: CASNRASGYGYTF.

This clonotype has ten or more counts. V and J are TRBV7-9 and TRBJ1-1, with D perhaps TRBD1 (6 bases). V was clipped by 2 bases and J by 4 bases, with 14 bases between them. CDR3 length: 15 residues. Germline V lookup: CDR1 SEHNR, CDR2 FQNEAQ (reference sequence). In DNA form, the CDR3 reads TGTGCCAGCAGCTTACTCGGGGGGCAGGTCACTGAAGCTTTCTTT. Translated, it gives CASSLLGGQVTEAFF. Complete variable domain (other parts from reference TRBV7-9 and TRBJ1-1): DTGVSQNPRHKITKRGQNVTFRCDPISEHNRLYWYRQTLGQGPEFLTYFQNEAQLEKSRLLSDRFSAERPKGSFSTLEIQRTEQGDSAMYLCASSLLGGQVTEAFFGQGTRLTVV.

This clonotype was counted at least ten times. J is TRBJ2-5 and V is TRBV5-1; TRBD1 is a possible D gene (5 bases). CDR1 and CDR2 from the germline V gene are SGHRS and YFSETQ. This CDR3 is 15 amino acids long. Trimming left V 0 bases short and J 4 bases short, with 13 bases between. CDR3 DNA: TGCGCCAGCAGCTTGGGTTCAGGGAATCGAGAGACCCAGTACTTC. This gives the protein CASSLGSGNRETQYF.

This clonotype appeared a few times. J is TRBJ2-1 and V is TRBV20-1; 10 bases map to TRBD2. CDR1 and CDR2 (germline): DFQATT, SNEGSKA (reference sequence). The ends lost 3 bases at V and 7 bases at J; junction bases unmatched: 6. This CDR3 is built from 14 residues. The CDR3 coding sequence is TGCAGTGCTAGCCTTAGCGGGGGGAAGAATGAGCAGTTCTTC. Translating it yields CSASLSGGKNEQFF.